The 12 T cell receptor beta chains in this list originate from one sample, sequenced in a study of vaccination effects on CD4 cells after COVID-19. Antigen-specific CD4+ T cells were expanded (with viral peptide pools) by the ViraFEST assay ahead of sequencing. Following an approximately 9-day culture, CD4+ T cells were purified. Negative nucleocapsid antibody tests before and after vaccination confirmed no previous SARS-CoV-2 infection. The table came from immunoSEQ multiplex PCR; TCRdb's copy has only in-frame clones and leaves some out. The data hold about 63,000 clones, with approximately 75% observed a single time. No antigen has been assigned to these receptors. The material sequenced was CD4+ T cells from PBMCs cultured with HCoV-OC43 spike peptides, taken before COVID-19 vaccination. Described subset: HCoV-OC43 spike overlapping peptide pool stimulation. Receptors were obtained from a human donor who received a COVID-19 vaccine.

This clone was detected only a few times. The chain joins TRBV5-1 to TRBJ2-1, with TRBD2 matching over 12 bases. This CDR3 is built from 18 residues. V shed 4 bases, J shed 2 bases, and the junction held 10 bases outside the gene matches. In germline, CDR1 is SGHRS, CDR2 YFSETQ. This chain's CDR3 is CASSLPGLAGTPYNEQFF. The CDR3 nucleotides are TGCGCCAGCAGCCTACCTGGACTAGCGGGGACACCCTACAATGAGCAGTTCTTC.

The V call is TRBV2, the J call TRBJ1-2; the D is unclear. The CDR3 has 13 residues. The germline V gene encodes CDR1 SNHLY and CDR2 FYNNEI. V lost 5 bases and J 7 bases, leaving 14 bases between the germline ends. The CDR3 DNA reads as TGTGCCAGCAGTACTGAAGGGTTTTCTGGCTACACCTTC. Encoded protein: CASSTEGFSGYTF. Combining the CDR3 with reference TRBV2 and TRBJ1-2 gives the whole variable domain EPEVTQTPSHQVTQMGQEVILRCVPISNHLYFYWYRQILGQKVEFLVSFYNNEISEKSEIFDDQFSVERPDGSNFTLKIRSTKLEDSAMYFCASSTEGFSGYTFGSGTRLTVV.

CDR3 region: CASSPDRGRPEAFF. DNA for the CDR3: TGTGCCAGCAGCCCGGACAGGGGGCGCCCTGAAGCTTTCTTT. This chain joins TRBV5-4 and TRBJ1-1; TRBD1 matches at 11 bases. The germline gives CDR1 SGHNT, CDR2 YYREEE (reference sequence). After removal of 4 bases from V and 6 bases from J, the junction contained 5 bases not matched to a gene. The CDR3 consists of 14 residues.

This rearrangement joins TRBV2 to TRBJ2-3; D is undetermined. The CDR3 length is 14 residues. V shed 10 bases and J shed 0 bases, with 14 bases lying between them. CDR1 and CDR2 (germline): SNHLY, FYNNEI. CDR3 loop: CATSPEISTDTQYF. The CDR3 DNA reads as TGTGCCACTTCCCCGGAGATAAGCACAGATACGCAGTATTTT.

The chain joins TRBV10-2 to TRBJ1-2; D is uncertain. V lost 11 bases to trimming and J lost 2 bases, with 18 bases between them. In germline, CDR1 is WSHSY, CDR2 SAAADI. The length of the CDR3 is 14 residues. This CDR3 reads CAPRRFRRNYGYTF. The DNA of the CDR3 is TGCGCCCCACGTAGGTTCCGTCGGAACTATGGCTACACCTTC.

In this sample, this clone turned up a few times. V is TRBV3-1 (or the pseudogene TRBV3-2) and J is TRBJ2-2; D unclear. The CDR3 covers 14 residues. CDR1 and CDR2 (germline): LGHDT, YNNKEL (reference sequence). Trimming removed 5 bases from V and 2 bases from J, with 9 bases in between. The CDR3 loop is CASSSGYNTGELFF. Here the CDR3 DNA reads TGTGCCAGCAGCTCTGGCTACAACACCGGGGAGCTGTTTTTT.

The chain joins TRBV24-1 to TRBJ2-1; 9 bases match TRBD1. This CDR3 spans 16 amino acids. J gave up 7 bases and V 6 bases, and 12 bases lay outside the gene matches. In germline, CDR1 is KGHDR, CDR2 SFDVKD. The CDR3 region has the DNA TGTGCCACCAGTATTCTGTCAGGGACAGGGTTAAATGAGCAGTTCTTC. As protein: CATSILSGTGLNEQFF.

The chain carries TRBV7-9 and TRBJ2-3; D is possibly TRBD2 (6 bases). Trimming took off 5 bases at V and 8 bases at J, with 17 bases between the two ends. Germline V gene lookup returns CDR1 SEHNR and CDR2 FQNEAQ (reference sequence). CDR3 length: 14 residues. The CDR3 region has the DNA TGTGCCAGCAGCCCGCCCACCGGGAGTGGTACGCAGTATTTT. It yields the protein CASSPPTGSGTQYF.

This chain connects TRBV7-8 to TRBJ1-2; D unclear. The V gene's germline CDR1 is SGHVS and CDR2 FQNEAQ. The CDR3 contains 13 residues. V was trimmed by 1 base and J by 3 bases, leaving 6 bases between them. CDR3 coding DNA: TGTGCCAGCAGCTTAGACAGCTACTATGGCTACACCTTC. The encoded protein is CASSLDSYYGYTF.

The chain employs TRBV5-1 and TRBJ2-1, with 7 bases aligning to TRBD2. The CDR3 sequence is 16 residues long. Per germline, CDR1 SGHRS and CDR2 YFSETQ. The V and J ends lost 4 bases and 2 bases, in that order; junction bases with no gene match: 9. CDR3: CASSLRERDPYNEQFF. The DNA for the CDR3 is TGCGCCAGCAGCCTTAGGGAGCGGGACCCCTACAATGAGCAGTTCTTC.

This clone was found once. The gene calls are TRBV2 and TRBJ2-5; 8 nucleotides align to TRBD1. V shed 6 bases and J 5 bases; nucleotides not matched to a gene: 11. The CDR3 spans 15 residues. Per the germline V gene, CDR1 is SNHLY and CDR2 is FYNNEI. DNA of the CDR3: TGTGCCAGCAGCAAGTTTCAGGGGGCGGGGGAGACCCAGTACTTC. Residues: CASSKFQGAGETQYF.

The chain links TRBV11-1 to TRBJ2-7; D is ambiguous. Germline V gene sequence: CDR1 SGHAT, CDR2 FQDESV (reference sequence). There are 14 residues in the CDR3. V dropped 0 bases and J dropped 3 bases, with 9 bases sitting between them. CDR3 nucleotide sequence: TGTGCCAGCAGCTTAGCTCCGGAAAACTACGAGCAGTACGTC. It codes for CASSLAPENYEQYV.